The 12 T cell receptor beta chains in this list originate from one sample, sequenced in a study of technical replicates of blood from a few donors. Measured with immunoSEQ multiplex PCR; TCRdb has only the in-frame clones, and not every one. The sample lists 80,000 or so clones, 95% to 98% occurring once. The specimen was T cells isolated from PBMCs. These receptors were collected from a human donor in good health.

V usage is TRBV9 and J usage is TRBJ2-2; 11 nucleotides agree with TRBD1. This CDR3 region has 17 residues. Germline V gene lookup returns CDR1 SGDLS and CDR2 YYNGEE. V shed 0 bases, J shed 4 bases, and the junction held 5 bases outside the gene matches. The CDR3 protein is CASSVGSGTGGTGELFF. In DNA, the CDR3 is TGTGCCAGCAGCGTAGGCTCCGGGACAGGGGGCACCGGGGAGCTGTTTTTT.

The rearrangement joins TRBV7-9 to TRBJ2-1; D gene unclear. CDR1 is SEHNR, CDR2 FQNEAQ, per germline (reference sequence). Deletions cut 6 bases from V and 4 bases from J, with 13 bases between. The CDR3 has 14 amino acids. CDR3 sequence reads: CASRALGFYNEQFF. In DNA, the CDR3 is TGTGCCAGCAGGGCCCTGGGCTTTTACAATGAGCAGTTCTTC.

V is TRBV7-8 and J is TRBJ2-2; the D gene is possibly TRBD2 (5 bases). Germline assignment: CDR1 SGHVS and CDR2 FQNEAQ. V dropped 5 bases and J dropped 3 bases, with 16 bases sitting between them. This CDR3 contains 16 residues. The CDR3 nucleotides read TGTGCCAGCAGCCCCAATTGGGGAGCGGACACCGGGGAGCTGTTTTTT. It codes for CASSPNWGADTGELFF.

This clone was seen a single time. CDR3 amino acids: CASSRVKNTEAFF. Written as DNA, the CDR3 is TGCGCCAGCAGTCGGGTTAAGAACACTGAAGCTTTCTTT. This chain uses TRBV5-1 with TRBJ1-1, with D unclear. Per the germline V gene, CDR1 is SGHRS and CDR2 is YFSETQ. The CDR3 is made up of 13 amino acids. The V and J ends lost 5 bases and 1 base respectively, with 9 bases between them.

The CDR3 loop is CSVTTGGNQPQHF. The CDR3 DNA follows: TGCAGCGTTACCACAGGCGGCAATCAGCCCCAGCATTTT. The rearrangement uses TRBV29-1 and TRBJ1-5; maybe TRBD1 (5 bases). CDR1 is SQVTM, CDR2 ANQGSEA, per germline. The ends were cut back, 5 bases at V and 2 bases at J, with 10 bases in the middle. The CDR3 consists of 13 residues.

This clone was seen just once. This sequence joins TRBV20-1 and TRBJ2-4; D call uncertain. The CDR3 covers 11 residues. Germline CDR1 is DFQATT and CDR2 is SNEGSKA (reference sequence). The CDR3: CSRLAKNIQYF. Written as DNA, the CDR3 is TGCAGCCGACTAGCCAAAAACATTCAGTACTTC.

The chain recombines TRBV9 with TRBJ1-1; D unclear. Germline CDR1 is SGDLS and CDR2 is YYNGEE. This CDR3 has 16 amino acids. V gave up 5 bases and J gave up 4 bases, with 21 bases separating them. The CDR3 sequence: CASRESLAPWSTEAFF. CDR3 DNA: TGTGCCAGCAGGGAATCATTGGCCCCTTGGAGCACTGAAGCTTTCTTT.

The chain uses TRBV10-3 and TRBJ2-1, with 10 bases matching TRBD2. The CDR3 spans 15 residues. V lost 6 bases, J lost 8 bases, and 10 bases stayed unmatched. CDR1 is ENHRY and CDR2 is SYGVKD in the germline V gene. The DNA of the CDR3 is TGTGCCATCAGCGGTCCTAGCGGGAGAAGTGATGAGCAGTTCTTC. Translating gives CAISGPSGRSDEQFF.

The rearrangement links TRBV6-5 to TRBJ1-1; 7 bases are shared with TRBD1. With V trimmed by 6 bases and J by 13 bases, 14 bases remained unmatched. The CDR3 is made up of 13 amino acids. CDR1 and CDR2 from the germline V gene are MNHEY and SVGAGI. CDR3 DNA: TGTGCCAGCAGGACCCGACAGGGCTTGAAGGGTTTCTTT. Its translation is CASRTRQGLKGFF.

The CDR3 is CASRSAPYGYTF. DNA for the CDR3: TGCGCCAGTAGGAGTGCTCCCTATGGCTACACCTTC. V gene TRBV5-1 combines with J gene TRBJ1-2; D not resolved. V lost 8 bases to trimming and J lost 4 bases, with 12 bases between them. This CDR3 comprises 12 residues. Per germline, CDR1 SGHRS and CDR2 YFSETQ.

The rearrangement joins TRBV5-1 to TRBJ2-7; 9 positions match TRBD2. The germline V gene has CDR1 SGHRS and CDR2 YFSETQ. This CDR3 contains 14 residues. V lost 7 bases to trimming and J lost 2 bases; unmatched junction nucleotides: 7. The CDR3 sequence: CASGIAGAPYEQYF. CDR3 nucleotides: TGCGCCAGCGGCATAGCGGGGGCGCCCTACGAGCAGTACTTC.

In DNA, the CDR3 is TGTGCCAGCAGACCTGGGCTTTACAATGAGCAGTTCTTC. Its protein product is CASRPGLYNEQFF. The V gene is TRBV27, the J gene TRBJ2-1; no firm D call. V gave up 6 bases and J gave up 4 bases, with 10 bases separating them. Germline V gives CDR1 MNHEY, CDR2 SMNVEV (reference sequence). The CDR3 is 13 residues long.